These 30 T cell receptor beta chains were all obtained from the same sample, sequenced in a study of OX40 agonist ivuxolimab in advanced cancers. Data came from immunoSEQ multiplex PCR; TCRdb stores just in-frame clones and leaves some out. The data show about 73,000 clones, 90% seen once. The sample was CD4+ or CD8+ T cells sorted from blood, taken in a trial of the OX40 agonist ivuxolimab. The receptors here all came from an adult with an advanced solid tumor such as melanoma, head and neck, liver or kidney cancer.

The rearrangement joins TRBV15 to TRBJ2-5, with D unclear. Trimming took 1 base from V and 4 from J, leaving 13 bases between them. CDR1 and CDR2 (germline): LNHNV, YYDKDF (reference sequence). There are 15 residues in the CDR3. CDR3 protein: CATSRVGVGAETQYF. The CDR3 DNA reads TGTGCCACCAGCAGAGTTGGCGTGGGTGCAGAGACCCAGTACTTC.

The genes are TRBV21-1 and TRBJ1-5; TRBD1 is the table's D call, not checked against the DNA. TRBV21-1 corresponds to a pseudogene. CDR3 length equals 16 residues. As DNA, the CDR3 is TGTGCCAGCAGCAAATTTCCTCAGTATTGCAATCAGCCCCAGCATTTT. Translation: CASSKFPQYCNQPQHF.

This chain joins TRBV30 and TRBJ2-4; D may match TRBD1 or TRBD2 (5 bases each). The V end lost 5 bases, the J end lost 8 bases, and 10 bases lay between the germline ends. The length of the CDR3 is 11 residues. Germline-derived CDR1 and CDR2 are GTSNPN and SVGIG (reference sequence). CDR3 loop: CAWVGRDIQYF. CDR3 DNA sequence: TGTGCCTGGGTGGGGCGGGACATTCAGTACTTC.

The V call is TRBV5-1, the J call TRBJ2-7; TRBD2 aligns across 13 bases. This CDR3 region has 15 residues. Germline-derived CDR1 and CDR2 are SGHRS and YFSETQ. Losses at the gene ends were 4 bases for V and 2 bases for J; bases not matched to a gene: 3. This CDR3 reads CASSPTSGRAYEQYF. CDR3 in DNA: TGCGCCAGCAGCCCTACTAGCGGGAGGGCCTACGAGCAGTACTTC. Supplemented by reference TRBV5-1 and TRBJ2-7, the full variable domain reads KAGVTQTPRYLIKTRGQQVTLSCSPISGHRSVSWYQQTPGQGLQFLFEYFSETQRNKGNFPGRFSGRQFSNSRSEMNVSTLELGDSALYLCASSPTSGRAYEQYFGPGTRLTVT.

V is TRBV7-2 and J is TRBJ1-1, with D uncertain. Trimming removed 0 bases from V and 10 bases from J, with 6 bases in between. Germline lookup yields CDR1 SGHTA and CDR2 FQGNSA. The length of the CDR3 is 11 residues. This CDR3 is CASSLASLAFF. The CDR3 coding sequence is TGTGCCAGCAGCTTAGCCAGCCTAGCTTTCTTT.

The J gene is TRBJ2-5, the V gene TRBV7-8, with a tentative D call TRBD1 (5 bases). The CDR3 is 13 amino acids. Trimming shortened V by 6 bases and J by 7 bases, and 15 bases separated the two germline ends. Germline V CDR1 and CDR2: SGHVS, FQNEAQ. Written as DNA, the CDR3 is TGTGCCAGCAGGTTCCAGGGTCAGGGGACCCAGTACTTC. Translating gives CASRFQGQGTQYF.

The rearrangement links TRBV7-9 to TRBJ2-5; D possibly corresponds to TRBD1 (6 bases). V lost 6 bases and J 4 bases, leaving 15 bases between the germline ends. The CDR3 has 14 residues. Germline lookup yields CDR1 SEHNR and CDR2 FQNEAQ (reference sequence). CDR3 sequence reads: CASRSMGQVETQYF. The CDR3 DNA sequence: TGTGCCAGCAGATCAATGGGACAAGTAGAGACCCAGTACTTC.

The J gene is TRBJ1-5, the V gene TRBV6-6, with TRBD1 matching over 10 bases. Trimming removed 5 bases from V and 1 base from J; junction bases left unmatched: 5. CDR3 size: 16 residues. Germline assignment: CDR1 MNHNY and CDR2 SVGAGI (reference sequence). Here the CDR3 reads CASSKLGQGSNQPQHF. In DNA form, the CDR3 reads TGTGCCAGCAGTAAACTGGGACAGGGGAGCAATCAGCCCCAGCATTTT.

This chain joins TRBV27 and TRBJ2-7, with 7 nucleotides matching TRBD1. The CDR3 spans 14 residues. Germline V lookup: CDR1 MNHEY, CDR2 SMNVEV (reference sequence). The ends lost 5 bases at V and 0 bases at J; junction bases unmatched: 4. As DNA, the CDR3 is TGTGCCAGCAGTGCCCGACAGGGCTCCTACGAGCAGTACTTC. Amino acid sequence: CASSARQGSYEQYF.

This clone was observed at least ten times. The chain recombines TRBV4-1 with TRBJ1-4; D unresolved. The ends were cut back, 4 bases at V and 10 bases at J, with 10 bases in the middle. The CDR3 contains 12 residues. The germline CDR1 and CDR2 sequences are MGHRA and YSYEKL. CDR3 region: CASSPIAGKLFF. The CDR3 region has the DNA TGCGCCAGCAGCCCCATTGCGGGAAAACTGTTTTTT.

This clone was observed once. The V and J genes are TRBV18 and TRBJ2-1, with 8 bases matching TRBD2. The V gene's germline CDR1 is KGHSH and CDR2 LQKENI. With 0 bases clipped from V and 4 bases from J, the junction kept 8 bases outside the gene matches. The CDR3 loop spans 17 amino acids. The CDR3 sequence: CASSPPLLADEYNEQFF. The DNA for the CDR3 is TGTGCCAGCTCACCACCTTTACTAGCGGACGAATACAATGAGCAGTTCTTC.

The rearrangement uses TRBV19 and TRBJ2-1; TRBD2 aligns across 12 bases. V gave up 6 bases and J gave up 3 bases; unmatched junction bases: 6. The CDR3 extends over 16 amino acids. Germline V gene data show CDR1 as LNHDA and CDR2 as SQIVND (reference sequence). CDR3 region: CASRGTSGGIYNEQFF. The CDR3 bases are TGTGCCAGTAGGGGTACTAGCGGGGGGATCTACAATGAGCAGTTCTTC.

CDR3 DNA sequence: TGTGCCAGCTCACCCGGGACAGGGTACTACAATGAGCAGTTCTTC. Residues: CASSPGTGYYNEQFF. This chain connects TRBV18 to TRBJ2-1; 9 bases map to TRBD1. This CDR3 comprises 15 residues. Germline V lookup: CDR1 KGHSH, CDR2 LQKENI. V lost 3 bases to trimming and J lost 3 bases; unmatched junction nucleotides: 3. The whole variable domain, remainder taken from reference TRBV18 and TRBJ2-1, is NAGVMQNPRHLVRRRGQEARLRCSPMKGHSHVYWYRQLPEEGLKFMVYLQKENIIDESGMPKERFSAEFPKEGPSILRIQQVVRGDSAAYFCASSPGTGYYNEQFFGPGTRLTVL.

V gene TRBV18 combines with J gene TRBJ1-3; D unresolved. The ends were cut back, 3 bases at V and 2 bases at J, with 8 bases in the middle. CDR3 length: 14 residues. Germline V gene data show CDR1 as KGHSH and CDR2 as LQKENI. The CDR3 region is CASSPDGTGNTIYF. CDR3 sequence (DNA): TGTGCCAGCTCACCGGACGGTACTGGAAACACCATATATTTT.

This rearrangement joins TRBV5-1 to TRBJ2-1, with 7 bases matching TRBD1. The germline CDR1 and CDR2 sequences are SGHRS and YFSETQ. V was pared by 0 bases and J by 10 bases, with 19 bases of the junction left unmatched. The CDR3 extends over 18 amino acids. This CDR3 is CASSLGRGHVFDGPEQFF. DNA for the CDR3: TGCGCCAGCAGCTTGGGAAGGGGGCATGTCTTTGATGGACCCGAGCAGTTCTTC. Drawing the rest from reference TRBV5-1 and TRBJ2-1, the complete variable domain is KAGVTQTPRYLIKTRGQQVTLSCSPISGHRSVSWYQQTPGQGLQFLFEYFSETQRNKGNFPGRFSGRQFSNSRSEMNVSTLELGDSALYLCASSLGRGHVFDGPEQFFGPGTRLTVL.

This chain links TRBV2 with TRBJ1-2; TRBD1 is a possible D gene (5 bases). CDR1 is SNHLY and CDR2 is FYNNEI in the germline V gene. CDR3 length: 15 residues. Trimming cost V 6 bases and J 0 bases, with 14 bases left between them. The DNA for the CDR3 is TGTGCCAGCAGCGCTGACAGTTTGACTAACTATGGCTACACCTTC. As protein: CASSADSLTNYGYTF.

This clone was seen a single time. The chain combines TRBV7-2 with TRBJ1-2, with TRBD1 as a possible D gene (6 bases). Trimming took 5 bases from V and 4 from J, leaving 26 bases between them. This CDR3 contains 18 residues. Germline CDR1 reads SGHTA; CDR2 reads FQGNSA. The CDR3 nucleotides read TGTGCCAGCAGCCCACAAGGGGGGGGTGTTGGGGGCGTCTATGGCTACACCTTC. This sequence encodes CASSPQGGGVGGVYGYTF.

This rearrangement joins TRBV19 to TRBJ2-1; 8 nucleotides line up with TRBD1. Germline values: CDR1 LNHDA, CDR2 SQIVND (reference sequence). The CDR3 is 15 residues long. The junction had 8 bases not matched to a gene; V was cut back by 1 base and J by 9 bases. CDR3 bases: TGTGCCAGTAGTATAGGCCAGGGGGCTTTAGGTGAGCAGTTCTTC. This codes for CASSIGQGALGEQFF.

The rearrangement links TRBV19 to TRBJ1-1; D unclear. The CDR3 is 15 amino acids. Per germline, CDR1 LNHDA and CDR2 SQIVND (reference sequence). The V end lost 3 bases, the J end lost 1 base, and 12 bases lay between the germline ends. The CDR3 DNA reads TGTGCCAGTAGTATTTCCCCGGTGAGGAACACTGAAGCTTTCTTT. It is translated as CASSISPVRNTEAFF. Full variable domain (missing parts from reference TRBV19 and TRBJ1-1): DGGITQSPKYLFRKEGQNVTLSCEQNLNHDAMYWYRQDPGQGLRLIYYSQIVNDFQKGDIAEGYSVSREKKESFPLTVTSAQKNPTAFYLCASSISPVRNTEAFFGQGTRLTVV.

This chain joins TRBV30 and TRBJ2-7, with D possibly TRBD1 on 6 matching bases. V was cut by 1 base and J by 2 bases, with 6 bases left in between. The CDR3 spans 12 residues. Germline-derived CDR1 and CDR2 are GTSNPN and SVGIG (reference sequence). This chain's CDR3 is CAWSGDTYEQYF. Written as DNA, the CDR3 is TGTGCCTGGAGTGGGGACACCTACGAGCAGTACTTC.

The chain joins TRBV4-2 to TRBJ1-4; a weak D match, TRBD1 (5 bases). The CDR3 covers 14 residues. Germline CDR1 and CDR2: LGHNA and YNFKEQ. Trimming took 3 bases from V and 8 from J, leaving 13 bases between them. CDR3 in DNA: TGTGCCAGCAGCCAGGTTGACAGTTTCGAAAAACTGTTTTTT. Protein sequence: CASSQVDSFEKLFF.

This chain connects TRBV7-2 to TRBJ2-5; 9 bases are a match to TRBD2. The better agreement between TRBJ2-7 and the DNA end casts doubt on the J call. Germline CDR1 is SGHTA and CDR2 is FQGNSA. The CDR3 totals 15 residues. The CDR3 loop reads CASSSRTSATYEQYF. The CDR3 DNA reads as TGTGCCAGCAGCTCAAGGACTAGCGCGACCTACGAGCAGTACTTC.

The rearrangement joins TRBV7-2 to TRBJ1-3; D gene unclear. The ends were cut back, 0 bases at V and 8 bases at J, with 8 bases in the middle. CDR1 and CDR2 (germline): SGHTA, FQGNSA. The CDR3 is made up of 13 amino acids. The CDR3 spells CASSLAPEHTIYF. In DNA, the CDR3 is TGTGCCAGCAGCTTAGCGCCAGAGCACACCATATATTTT.

V is TRBV19 and J is TRBJ2-3; D is possibly TRBD1 (6 bases). V lost 6 bases to trimming and J lost 2 bases, with 15 bases between them. The CDR3 loop spans 15 amino acids. Per germline, CDR1 LNHDA and CDR2 SQIVND (reference sequence). The CDR3 sequence: CASSSGGGITDTQYF. The CDR3 coding sequence is TGTGCCAGTAGCTCTGGGGGCGGAATCACAGATACGCAGTATTTT.

This rearrangement joins TRBV15 to TRBJ2-5, with D perhaps TRBD2 (5 bases). V dropped 0 bases and J dropped 2 bases, with 10 bases sitting between them. Germline V CDR1 and CDR2: LNHNV, YYDKDF (reference sequence). This CDR3 has 15 amino acids. The CDR3 bases are TGTGCCACCAGCAGAGATGGGAAGCGGCAAGAGACCCAGTACTTC. It codes for CATSRDGKRQETQYF.

The chain uses TRBV30 and TRBJ2-1, with D possibly being TRBD1 or TRBD2 (5 bases each). CDR1 is GTSNPN, CDR2 SVGIG, per germline (reference sequence). The V gene lost 0 bases and the J gene lost 2 bases, with 14 bases spanning the gap. The CDR3 extends over 16 amino acids. CDR3 sequence (DNA): TGTGCCTGGAGTGTATGGGGTCAGGGACCCTACAATGAGCAGTTCTTC. Translating it yields CAWSVWGQGPYNEQFF.

This rearrangement joins TRBV11-3 to TRBJ1-1; TRBD1 matches at 7 bases. The V gene end was trimmed by 4 bases and the J gene end by 3 bases; junction bases not matched to a gene: 2. Germline CDR1 SGHNT, CDR2 YENEEA. This CDR3 region has 13 residues. The CDR3 sequence is CASSSDRHTEAFF. The CDR3 DNA reads as TGTGCCAGCAGCTCGGACAGGCACACTGAAGCTTTCTTT. Based on the CDR3 plus reference TRBV11-3 and TRBJ1-1, the full variable domain is EAGVVQSPRYKIIEKKQPVAFWCNPISGHNTLYWYLQNLGQGPELLIRYENEEAVDDSQLPKDRFSAERLKGVDSTLKIQPAELGDSAVYLCASSSDRHTEAFFGQGTRLTVV.

The genes are TRBV28 and TRBJ1-1, with D possibly TRBD1 on 5 matching bases. Trimming left V 5 bases short and J 6 bases short, with 16 bases between. The germline CDR1 and CDR2 sequences are MDHEN and SYDVKM. The length of the CDR3 is 14 residues. CDR3 DNA sequence: TGTGCCAGCAGTATTCACTCAGGGACCCCTGAAGCTTTCTTT. This sequence encodes CASSIHSGTPEAFF.

This clone was seen only a few times. V gene TRBV6-6 combines with J gene TRBJ2-7; weak D call: TRBD1 (6 bases). V lost 4 bases and J 6 bases, leaving 19 bases between the germline ends. Germline values: CDR1 MNHNY, CDR2 SVGAGI (reference sequence). The CDR3 is made up of 15 amino acids. CDR3 sequence (DNA): TGTGCCAGCAGTTTTCAGGGGCTAGCCTTGGCCGAGCAGTACTTC. This codes for CASSFQGLALAEQYF.

This chain joins TRBV7-2 and TRBJ1-1, with D possibly TRBD1 on 6 matching bases. The CDR3 is 15 amino acids. Germline V gene data show CDR1 as SGHTA and CDR2 as FQGNSA. Trimming shortened V by 2 bases and J by 5 bases, and 15 bases separated the two germline ends. CDR3 region: CASSLRIGGVTEAFF. The CDR3 region has the DNA TGTGCCAGCAGCTTACGAATAGGGGGTGTTACTGAAGCTTTCTTT.